This entry describes one T cell receptor (beta chain). Its cognate antigen is unknown. CDR1 is MNHEY and CDR2 is SVGAGI in the germline V gene. The V end was cut by 0 bases, the J end by 9 bases, with 12 bases between. This CDR3 is built from 15 residues. The data were obtained in a study of T cell responses to AZD1222 COVID-19 vaccine. TCRdb's copy holds only in-frame clones and misses some; the assay was immunoSEQ multiplex PCR. The table includes 150,000 to 200,000 clones, under 95% detected once. Whole-study results and caveats: Repertoire collection took place solely once the T cell response had peaked.

This specimen consisted of peripheral blood, obtained 28 days after the second AZD1222 dose. This TCR came from an adult who received the AZD1222 COVID-19 vaccine. This rearrangement joins TRBV6-5 to TRBJ1-6; D remains unclear. DNA for the CDR3: TGTGCCAGCAGTTACTCGGTCCGTGGGGTTTCACCCCTCCACTTT. Its translation: CASSYSVRGVSPLHF.